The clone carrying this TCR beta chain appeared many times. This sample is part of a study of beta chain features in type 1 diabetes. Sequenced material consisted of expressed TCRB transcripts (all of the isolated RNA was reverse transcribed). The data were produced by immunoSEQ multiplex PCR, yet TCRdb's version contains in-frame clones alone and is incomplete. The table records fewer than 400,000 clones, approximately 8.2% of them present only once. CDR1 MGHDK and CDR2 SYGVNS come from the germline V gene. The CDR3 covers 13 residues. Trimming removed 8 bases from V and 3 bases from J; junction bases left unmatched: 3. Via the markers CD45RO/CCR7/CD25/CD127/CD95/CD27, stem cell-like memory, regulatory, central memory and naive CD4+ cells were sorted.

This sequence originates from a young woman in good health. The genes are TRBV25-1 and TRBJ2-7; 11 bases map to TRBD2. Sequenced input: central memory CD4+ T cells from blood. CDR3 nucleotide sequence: TGTGCCAGCCGCCTAGCGGGAGGCTACGAGCAGTACTTC. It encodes CASRLAGGYEQYF.